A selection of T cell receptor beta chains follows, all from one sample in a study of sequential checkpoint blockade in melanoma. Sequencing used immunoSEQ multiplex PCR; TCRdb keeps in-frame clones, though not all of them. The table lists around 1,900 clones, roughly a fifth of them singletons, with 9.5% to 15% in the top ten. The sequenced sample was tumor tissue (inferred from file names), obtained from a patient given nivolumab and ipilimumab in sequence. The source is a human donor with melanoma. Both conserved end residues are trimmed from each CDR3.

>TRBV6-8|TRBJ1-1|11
ASRGVMNTEAF
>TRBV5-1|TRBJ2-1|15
ASSLPRTGGSYNEQF
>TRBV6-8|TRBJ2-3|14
ASSVAARRGTDTQY
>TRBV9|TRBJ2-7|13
ASSVATGGDDEQY
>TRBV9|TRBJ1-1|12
ASSFEGDRGRAF
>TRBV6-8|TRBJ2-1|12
ATRTSGGRDEQF
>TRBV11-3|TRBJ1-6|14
ASSPTGGLGNSPLH
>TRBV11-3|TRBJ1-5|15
ASSLEFRVDSNQPQH
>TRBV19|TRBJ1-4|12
ASSIPSRGGKLF
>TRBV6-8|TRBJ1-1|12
ASRPYDRPTEAF
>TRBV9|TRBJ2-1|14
ASSVGLGTGNNEQF
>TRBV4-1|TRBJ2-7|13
ASSQGQGSGYEQY
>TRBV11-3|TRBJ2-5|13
ASSAGTSGGETQY
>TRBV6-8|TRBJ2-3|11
ASFTDGTDTQY
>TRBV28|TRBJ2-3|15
ASSSPPLMKNTDTQY
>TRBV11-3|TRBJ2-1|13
ASSSGSQVINEQF
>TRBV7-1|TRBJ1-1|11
ASSSIRNTEAF